Sequencing of this T cell receptor (beta chain) was carried out in a study of cytomegalovirus exposure and HLA in healthy donors. CDR3 length equals 15 residues. The V and J ends lost 1 base and 0 bases respectively, with 5 bases between them. The germline CDR1 and CDR2 sequences are SGHRS and YFSETQ. The validation cohort, a group of over a hundred subjects, included the donors and was separate from the approximately 670-subject first cohort. Produced via immunoSEQ multiplex PCR; TCRdb's table is partial and in-frame only. Among 150,000 to 200,000 clones listed, 85% were seen once. Sample: PBMCs. The V call is TRBV5-1, the J call TRBJ2-6; D unresolved. This TCR was recovered from a man younger than 35 in good health and CMV-seropositive. The CDR3 region has the DNA TGCGCCAGCAGCTTGTCCGGCTCTGGGGCCAACGTCCTGACTTTC. Residues: CASSLSGSGANVLTF.